This T cell receptor beta chain is drawn from a study of blood T cell repertoires in COVID-19. Data came from immunoSEQ multiplex PCR; TCRdb stores just in-frame clones and leaves some out. The data show around 150,000 clones, roughly 93% seen once. This TCR came from a woman in her fifties or sixties with acute or convalescent COVID-19. Sequencing input: peripheral blood.

In nucleotides, the CDR3 is TGTGCCAGCACCTCACGGGGAACTAATGAAAAACTGTTTTTT. Its translation is CASTSRGTNEKLFF. The chain employs TRBV7-8 and TRBJ1-4; D unclear. The CDR3 has 14 amino acids. With 7 bases removed from V and 1 base from J, the gap between germline ends came to 10 bases. CDR1 and CDR2 (germline): SGHVS, FQNEAQ.